The entry that follows covers one T cell receptor (beta chain) sequence. The sample is drawn from a study of blood T cell repertoires in COVID-19. On the study more broadly: Italy, Spain and the United States were the sources of the convalescent and acute COVID-19 samples.

Participants came from roughly 25 US areas, aged roughly 18 to 95 years. Participant reports of clinical history set cohort assignment. Germline loops: CDR1 MNHEY, CDR2 SMNVEV (reference sequence). V dropped 6 bases and J dropped 3; count of bases not matched to a gene: 9. The CDR3 sequence is 15 residues long. Per the original methods: The authors estimated nucleated cell counts from reference gene primer amplification. Data came from immunoSEQ multiplex PCR; TCRdb stores just in-frame clones and leaves some out. V and J calls and clone size are those listed in that table; D and trimming were worked out from the DNA. Among about 350,000 clones listed, 88% were seen once.

This TCR came from a woman under 40 who had been exposed to COVID-19. The sample was PBMCs or T cells enriched from blood (not recorded which). The V and J genes are TRBV27 and TRBJ2-7, with 9 bases identical to TRBD2. CDR3: CASRFYSGSGYEQYF. DNA for the CDR3: TGTGCCAGCAGATTTTATAGCGGGAGTGGCTACGAGCAGTACTTC.